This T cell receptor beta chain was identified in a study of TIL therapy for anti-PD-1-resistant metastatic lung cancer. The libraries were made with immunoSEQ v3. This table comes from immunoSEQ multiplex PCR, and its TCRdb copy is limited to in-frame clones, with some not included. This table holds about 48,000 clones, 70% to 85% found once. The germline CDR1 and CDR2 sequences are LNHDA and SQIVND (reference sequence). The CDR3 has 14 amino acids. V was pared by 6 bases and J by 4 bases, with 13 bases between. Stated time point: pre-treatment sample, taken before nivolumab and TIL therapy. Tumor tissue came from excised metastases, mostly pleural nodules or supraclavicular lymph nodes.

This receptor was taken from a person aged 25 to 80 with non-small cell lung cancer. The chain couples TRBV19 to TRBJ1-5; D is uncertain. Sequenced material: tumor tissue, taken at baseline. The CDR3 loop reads CASRPRTGNQPQHF. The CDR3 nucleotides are TGTGCCAGTAGACCTCGGACGGGAAATCAGCCCCAGCATTTT.